This T cell receptor (beta chain) was retrieved from a study of neurological immune-mediated disorders. Study-level points and caveats: HTLV-1-associated myelopathy had the most TCR clonal expansion, while multiple sclerosis had the least, a level that fell below healthy controls.

This clonotype was counted at least ten times. Its antigen is still unknown. From germline, CDR1 is SQVTM and CDR2 ANQGSEA. Unmatched junction bases numbered 4, after V lost 6 bases and J lost 2 bases. This CDR3 has 14 residues. The team produced cDNA through 5'RACE using 10-nucleotide random UMIs. Every sequencing run generated over 170 million TCR-beta sequences from 15-18 subjects. TCRdb analysed the 5' RACE reads with MiXCR anew, one entry per CDR3 protein. The sample yields some 77,000 distinct CDR3 sequences, roughly 9.5% seen once. V and J are TRBV29-1 and TRBJ2-7, with 13 nucleotides matching TRBD2. This TCR was sampled from a man between 50 and 59 years old in good health. The material sequenced was PBMCs. DNA of the CDR3: TGCAGCGTCCGCGGACTAGCGGGGGCCTACGAGCAGTACTTC. Translated, it gives CSVRGLAGAYEQYF.